The rows below give T cell receptor beta chains drawn from one sample of a study of lymphopenia after photon versus proton radiotherapy. The assay was immunoSEQ multiplex PCR, and TCRdb's table has in-frame clones only and misses some. This sample has about 45,000 clones, with 85% found just once. This specimen was peripheral blood, taken from a patient treated with photon-based radiotherapy. These receptors all stem from a man aged 35-49 years with gastric cancer. Each CDR3 is given with its conserved first and last residue. The D gene is left open where the match is weak. Clone size is stated in some rows and not others, as once, few, many or a class when expanded.

D	length	V	J	size	DNA	CDR3
NA	15	TRBV19	TRBJ2-5	NA	TGTGCCAGTAGTAGTTGGGGACACCCACAAGAGACCCAGTACTTC	CASSSWGHPQETQYF
TRBD1	15	TRBV10-3	TRBJ1-2	NA	TGTGCCATCAGTGACCCGGGACAGTGGGACTATGGCTACACCTTC	CAISDPGQWDYGYTF
TRBD2	16	TRBV27	TRBJ2-3	NA	TGTGCCAGCAGTTTACTACTAGCGGGGGGGAGGGATACGCAGTATTTT	CASSLLLAGGRDTQYF
TRBD1	15	TRBV27	TRBJ1-2	NA	TGTGCCAGCAAACAGGGGGCTTGGGCGGGCTATGGCTACACCTTC	CASKQGAWAGYGYTF
TRBD2	15	TRBV15	TRBJ2-7	NA	TGTGCCACCAGCAACCGGGGAGGGGACTTTCACGAGCAGTACTTC	CATSNRGGDFHEQYF
NA	15	TRBV11-2	TRBJ2-2	once	TGTGCCAGCAGCCGGTCGGGACATTCCACCGGGGAGCTGTTTTTT	CASSRSGHSTGELFF
TRBD1	15	TRBV6-6	TRBJ1-5	medium-sized	TGTGCCAGCAGTTACTCCGACAGGGCGAATCAGCCCCAGCATTTT	CASSYSDRANQPQHF
NA	13	TRBV4-3	TRBJ1-1	NA	TGCGCCAGCAGCCAGTTAAGGGGCACTGAAGCTTTCTTT	CASSQLRGTEAFF
NA	15	TRBV18	TRBJ2-2	NA	TGTGCCAGCTCACCCCCGGGCCTAGACACCGGGGAGCTGTTTTTT	CASSPPGLDTGELFF
NA	16	TRBV5-4	TRBJ1-1	NA	TGTGCCAGCAGCTTAGGCACAGCCTCGTCAAACACTGAAGCTTTCTTT	CASSLGTASSNTEAFF
NA	15	TRBV5-1	TRBJ1-3	once	TGCGCCAGCAGCAGTGACACCACCTCTGGAAACACCATATATTTT	CASSSDTTSGNTIYF
TRBD1	15	TRBV5-1	TRBJ2-5	NA	TGCGCCAGCGCCGGGACAGGGGATATCCAAGAGACCCAGTACTTC	CASAGTGDIQETQYF
TRBD1	15	TRBV6-1	TRBJ2-1	NA	TGTGCCAGCAGTGAACAGACAGGGGGCTACAATGAGCAGTTCTTC	CASSEQTGGYNEQFF
TRBD1	16	TRBV6-4	TRBJ1-2	NA	TGTGCCAGCAGCAGGGGGACCGGGACAGGGGGATATGGCTACACCTTC	CASSRGTGTGGYGYTF
NA	12	TRBV29-1	TRBJ2-5	NA	TGCAGCGTTCTCTCAAAGGGAAAGACCCAGTACTTC	CSVLSKGKTQYF
TRBD1	15	TRBV5-4	TRBJ1-6	NA	TGTGCCAGCAGCTACGGGGGACAGAGAAATTCACCCCTCCACTTT	CASSYGGQRNSPLHF
NA	13	TRBV9	TRBJ2-3	NA	TGTGCCAGCAGCCCTACGAACCTAGATACGCAGTATTTT	CASSPTNLDTQYF
NA	14	TRBV5-1	TRBJ1-4	NA	TGCGCCAGCAGCTTGTTTGTGGGAGGGGAAAAACTGTTTTTT	CASSLFVGGEKLFF
NA	16	TRBV18	TRBJ1-2	NA	TGTGCCAGCTCACCACAAGGGTTACAAGCTAACTATGGCTACACCTTC	CASSPQGLQANYGYTF
NA	15	TRBV4-1	TRBJ1-4	NA	TGCGCCAGCAGCCAAACTACAGGTGGGGATGAAAAACTGTTTTTT	CASSQTTGGDEKLFF
NA	15	TRBV15	TRBJ2-7	NA	TGTGCCACCAGCTGGGTCGGCAGAAGCTCCTACGAGCAGTACTTC	CATSWVGRSSYEQYF
NA	18	TRBV18	TRBJ1-4	NA	TGTGCCAGCTCACCACCGGAGACAGTCGCGGCAACTAATGAAAAACTGTTTTTT	CASSPPETVAATNEKLFF
NA	15	TRBV5-1	TRBJ2-3	few	TGCGCCAGCAGCTTAAGGGGGACTAGCACAGATACGCAGTATTTT	CASSLRGTSTDTQYF
NA	12	TRBV15	TRBJ1-1	NA	TGTGCCACCAGCAGAGAAAACACTGAAGCTTTCTTT	CATSRENTEAFF
NA	12	TRBV7-2	TRBJ1-1	few	TGTGCCAGCAGCTTCGGGAACACTGAAGCTTTCTTT	CASSFGNTEAFF
NA	15	TRBV7-9	TRBJ2-3	NA	TGTGCCAGCAGCGACGCGGCAGGGATCACAGATACGCAGTATTTT	CASSDAAGITDTQYF
TRBD1	11	TRBV29-1	TRBJ2-7	NA	TGCAGCGTAGGACAGGGGGCAGGGCAGTACTTC	CSVGQGAGQYF
NA	14	TRBV2	TRBJ2-6	NA	TGTGCCAGCAGTGGGGGTTCTGGGGCCAACGTCCTGACTTTC	CASSGGSGANVLTF
NA	12	TRBV6-1	TRBJ1-1	NA	TGTGCCAGCACTTACAGGGTTACTGAAGCTTTCTTT	CASTYRVTEAFF
NA	12	TRBV5-6	TRBJ1-2	NA	TGTGCCAGCAGCTTGGGATGGAGGGGCTACACCTTC	CASSLGWRGYTF
TRBD1	19	TRBV7-3	TRBJ1-1	once	TGTGCCAGCAGCAAAACCGGCAGGGGGCGGCCTATAGGGGCCACTGAAGCTTTCTTT	CASSKTGRGRPIGATEAFF
NA	14	TRBV5-6	TRBJ2-5	few	TGTGCCAGCAGGGAAGGGGACTTACAAGAGACCCAGTACTTC	CASREGDLQETQYF
TRBD1	13	TRBV13	TRBJ1-5	NA	TGTGCCAGCAGCAGGGGGCCAGGTCAGCCCCAGCATTTT	CASSRGPGQPQHF
NA	18	TRBV2	TRBJ1-6	NA	TGTGCCAGCAGTGAACGGCGGGGTCCCGAACAGGGCCATTCACCCCTCCACTTT	CASSERRGPEQGHSPLHF
TRBD1	16	TRBV7-9	TRBJ2-3	NA	TGTGCCAGCAGCGACCCTGGACAGGGAAGGACAGATACGCAGTATTTT	CASSDPGQGRTDTQYF
NA	20	TRBV21-1	TRBJ1-2	NA	TGTGCCAGCAGCAAAGGCGCCAGACGACAGGGGAAAATTACCGTCCATGGCTACACCTTC	CASSKGARRQGKITVHGYTF
NA	15	TRBV28	TRBJ2-7	NA	TGTGCCAGCAGTCTAGCGGGACAGGGCTCTGACGAGCAGTACTTC	CASSLAGQGSDEQYF
NA	14	TRBV30	TRBJ2-7	NA	TGTGCCTGGGTAAGGGTTGGTCCCCCCTACGAGCAGTACTTC	CAWVRVGPPYEQYF
NA	12	TRBV29-1	TRBJ2-1	NA	TGCAGCGTTGGCCAGTCCCACAATGAGCAGTTCTTC	CSVGQSHNEQFF
NA	11	TRBV25-1	TRBJ1-2	once	TGTGCCAGCAAGTACAGGGACGGCTACACCTTC	CASKYRDGYTF
NA	16	TRBV19	TRBJ1-5	NA	TGTGCCAGTAGACCCGGGGGCCTGCAGAGCAATCAGCCCCAGCATTTT	CASRPGGLQSNQPQHF
NA	14	TRBV7-2	TRBJ2-3	NA	TGTGCCAGCAGGCGGGACAGAGTCACAGATACGCAGTATTTT	CASRRDRVTDTQYF
TRBD2	17	TRBV7-2	TRBJ2-3	NA	TGTGCCAGCAGCTTAGAGTGGCAGCGGGGGCGACAAGATACGCAGTATTTT	CASSLEWQRGRQDTQYF
TRBD1	17	TRBV5-1	TRBJ2-2	NA	TGCGCCAGCAGCCCGGGACAGGGACCCCAGAACACCGGGGAGCTGTTTTTT	CASSPGQGPQNTGELFF
NA	14	TRBV5-1	TRBJ2-3	NA	TGCGCCAGCAGCAACGGAGGGGGCACAGATACGCAGTATTTT	CASSNGGGTDTQYF
NA	14	TRBV9	TRBJ2-3	NA	TGTGCCAGCAGCGGGGGGGCTAGCACAGATACGCAGTATTTT	CASSGGASTDTQYF
NA	16	TRBV9	TRBJ1-2	NA	TGTGCCAGCAGCGCTCAGGTGTCGGAGGATAACTATGGCTACACCTTC	CASSAQVSEDNYGYTF
NA	16	TRBV7-9	TRBJ1-2	NA	TGTGCCAGCAGCCTTCCCCCTCTTACACAGGGCTATGGCTACACCTTC	CASSLPPLTQGYGYTF
TRBD1	15	TRBV19	TRBJ1-6	NA	TGTGCCAGTAGTCAGCCGGGACAGGGCAATTCACCCCTCCACTTT	CASSQPGQGNSPLHF
TRBD1	15	TRBV4-2	TRBJ2-7	NA	TGTGCCAGCAGCCAAGGGACAGGATCTGTCTACGAGCAGTACTTC	CASSQGTGSVYEQYF
TRBD1	15	TRBV27	TRBJ1-2	few	TGTGCCAGCAGTTTAACTGCAGGGGGTAGCGGTGGCTACACCTTC	CASSLTAGGSGGYTF
NA	13	TRBV5-5	TRBJ1-4	NA	TGTGCCAGCAGCAGGGACCCGACAGAAAAACTGTTTTTT	CASSRDPTEKLFF
NA	14	TRBV19	TRBJ1-4	NA	TGTGCCAGTAGTATATCGGAATTTAATGAAAAACTGTTTTTT	CASSISEFNEKLFF